What follows describes a single T cell receptor (beta chain). Germline CDR1 is SGHDN and CDR2 is FVKESK. The ends lost 2 bases at V and 7 bases at J; junction bases unmatched: 13. This CDR3 has 17 residues. Original processing methods: The authors estimated nucleated cell counts from reference gene primer amplification. This table comes from immunoSEQ multiplex PCR, and its TCRdb copy is limited to in-frame clones, with some not included. V and J calls plus clone size are reproduced from that table; the DNA served to infer D and trimming. The repertoire includes about 210,000 clones, roughly nine tenths of them detected once, and 0.72% sits in the top ten. The sample is drawn from a study of blood T cell repertoires in COVID-19. Study background: Samples of COVID-19 (acute and convalescent) were obtained from the United States, Italy and Spain. The cDNA or gDNA used as material had been derived from T cells, B-cell-depleted T cells, or PBMCs.

Sequencing was carried out using peripheral blood. The V gene is TRBV14, the J gene TRBJ2-7; 11 nucleotides line up with TRBD1. This receptor was identified in a middle-aged man with acute or convalescent COVID-19. The CDR3 DNA is TGTGCCAGCAGCCAATCTCATTCCGGACAGGGGGCGTGGGAGCAGTACTTC. It specifies CASSQSHSGQGAWEQYF.